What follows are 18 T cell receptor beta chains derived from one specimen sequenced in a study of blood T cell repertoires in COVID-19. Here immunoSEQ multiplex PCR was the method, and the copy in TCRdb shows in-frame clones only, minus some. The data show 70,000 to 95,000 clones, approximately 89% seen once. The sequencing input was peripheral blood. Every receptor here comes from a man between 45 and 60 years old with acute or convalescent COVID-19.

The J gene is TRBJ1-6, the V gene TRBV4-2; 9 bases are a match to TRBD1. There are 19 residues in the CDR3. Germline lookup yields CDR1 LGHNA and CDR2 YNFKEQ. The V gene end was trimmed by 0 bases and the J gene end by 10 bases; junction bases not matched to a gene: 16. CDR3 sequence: CASSQDLVRTGVLGSPLHF. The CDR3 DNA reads TGTGCCAGCAGCCAAGATCTGGTAAGGACAGGGGTACTGGGATCACCCCTCCACTTT.

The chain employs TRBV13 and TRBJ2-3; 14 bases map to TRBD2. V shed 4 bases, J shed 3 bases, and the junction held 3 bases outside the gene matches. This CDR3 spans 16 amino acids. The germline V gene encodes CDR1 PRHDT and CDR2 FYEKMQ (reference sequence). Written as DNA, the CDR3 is TGTGCCAGCAGCTCCAGGACTAGCGGGGGGACAGATACGCAGTATTTT. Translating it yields CASSSRTSGGTDTQYF. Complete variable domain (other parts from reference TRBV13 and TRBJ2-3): AAGVIQSPRHLIKEKRETATLKCYPIPRHDTVYWYQQGPGQDPQFLISFYEKMQSDKGSIPDRFSAQQFSDYHSELNMSSLELGDSALYFCASSSRTSGGTDTQYFGPGTRLTVL.

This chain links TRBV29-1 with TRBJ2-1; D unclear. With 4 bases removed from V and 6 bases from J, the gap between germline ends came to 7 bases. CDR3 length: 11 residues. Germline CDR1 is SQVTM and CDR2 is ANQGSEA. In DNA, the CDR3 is TGCAGCGTTGGAGCTGTCAATGAGCAGTTCTTC. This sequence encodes CSVGAVNEQFF.

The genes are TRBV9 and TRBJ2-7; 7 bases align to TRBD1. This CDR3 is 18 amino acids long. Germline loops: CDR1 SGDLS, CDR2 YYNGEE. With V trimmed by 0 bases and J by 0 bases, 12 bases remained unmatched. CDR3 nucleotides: TGTGCCAGCAGCGTAGACGATCAGGGGGTCCTACACTCCTACGAGCAGTACTTC. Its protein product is CASSVDDQGVLHSYEQYF.

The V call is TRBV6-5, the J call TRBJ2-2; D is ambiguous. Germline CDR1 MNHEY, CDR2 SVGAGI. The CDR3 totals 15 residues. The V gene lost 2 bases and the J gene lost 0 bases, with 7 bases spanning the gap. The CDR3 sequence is CASSYGRANTGELFF. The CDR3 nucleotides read TGTGCCAGCAGTTACGGCCGTGCGAACACCGGGGAGCTGTTTTTT.

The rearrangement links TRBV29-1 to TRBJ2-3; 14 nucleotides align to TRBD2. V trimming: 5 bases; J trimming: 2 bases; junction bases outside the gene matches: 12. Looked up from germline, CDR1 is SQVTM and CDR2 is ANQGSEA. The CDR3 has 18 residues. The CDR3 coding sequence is TGCAGCGTTTATGAAGATAGACTAGCGGGGGGGCCCACAGATACGCAGTATTTT. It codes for CSVYEDRLAGGPTDTQYF.

In DNA, the CDR3 is TGTGCCAGCAGCTTGGGGACGGGGATCTCCTACGAGCAGTACGTC. It yields the protein CASSLGTGISYEQYV. The J gene is TRBJ2-7, the V gene TRBV5-5; a possible D gene is TRBD2 (5 bases). Germline-derived CDR1 and CDR2 are SGHKS and YYEKEE (reference sequence). The germline V and J ends were trimmed by 0 bases and 0 bases, with 10 bases remaining between them. The CDR3 totals 15 residues.

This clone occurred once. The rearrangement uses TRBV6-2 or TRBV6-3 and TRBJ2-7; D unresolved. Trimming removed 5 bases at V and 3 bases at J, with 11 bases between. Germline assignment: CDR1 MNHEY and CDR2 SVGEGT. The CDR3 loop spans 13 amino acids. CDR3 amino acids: CASSKIESYEQYV. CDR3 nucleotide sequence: TGTGCCAGCAGTAAGATTGAGAGCTACGAGCAGTACGTC.

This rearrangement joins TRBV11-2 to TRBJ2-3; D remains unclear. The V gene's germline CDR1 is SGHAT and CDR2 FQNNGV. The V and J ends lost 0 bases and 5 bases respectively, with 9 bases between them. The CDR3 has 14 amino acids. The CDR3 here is CASSLERALDTQYF. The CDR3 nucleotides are TGTGCCAGCAGCTTAGAAAGAGCATTAGATACGCAGTATTTT. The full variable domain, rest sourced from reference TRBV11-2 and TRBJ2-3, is EAGVAQSPRYKIIEKRQSVAFWCNPISGHATLYWYQQILGQGPKLLIQFQNNGVVDDSQLPKDRFSAERLKGVDSTLKIQPAKLEDSAVYLCASSLERALDTQYFGPGTRLTVL.

The CDR3 reads CASSQDGLSTGELFF. The CDR3 DNA reads as TGCGCCAGCAGCCAAGACGGACTGAGCACCGGGGAGCTGTTTTTT. The chain is built from TRBV4-3 and TRBJ2-2; perhaps TRBD2 as D (5 bases). This CDR3 contains 15 residues. The ends were cut back, 0 bases at V and 4 bases at J, with 9 bases in the middle. CDR1 LGHNA and CDR2 YSLEER come from the germline V gene.

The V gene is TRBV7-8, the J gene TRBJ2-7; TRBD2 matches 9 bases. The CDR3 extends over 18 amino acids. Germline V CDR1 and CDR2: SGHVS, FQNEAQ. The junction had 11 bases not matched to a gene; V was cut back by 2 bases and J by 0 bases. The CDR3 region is CASSLRGGRLADSYEQYF. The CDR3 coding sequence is TGTGCCAGCAGCTTACGGGGGGGCCGACTAGCGGACTCCTACGAGCAGTACTTC.

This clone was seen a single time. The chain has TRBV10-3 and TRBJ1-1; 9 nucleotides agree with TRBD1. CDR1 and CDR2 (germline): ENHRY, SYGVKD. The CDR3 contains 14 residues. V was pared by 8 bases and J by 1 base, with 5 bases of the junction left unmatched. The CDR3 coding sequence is TGTGCCATCGGGGGACAGGGATGGAACACTGAAGCTTTCTTT. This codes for CAIGGQGWNTEAFF.

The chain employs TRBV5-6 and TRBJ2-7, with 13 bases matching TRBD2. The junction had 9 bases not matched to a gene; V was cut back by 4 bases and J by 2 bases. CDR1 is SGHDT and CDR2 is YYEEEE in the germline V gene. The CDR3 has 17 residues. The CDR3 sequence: CASSPQGTSGATYEQYF. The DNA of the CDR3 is TGTGCCAGCAGCCCCCAAGGGACTAGCGGGGCCACCTACGAGCAGTACTTC.

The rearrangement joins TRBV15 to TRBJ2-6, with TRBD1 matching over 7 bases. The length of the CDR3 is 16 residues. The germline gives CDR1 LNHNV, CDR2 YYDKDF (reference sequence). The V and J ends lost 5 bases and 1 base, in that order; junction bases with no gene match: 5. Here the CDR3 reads CATSPGQQSGANVLTF. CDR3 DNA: TGTGCCACCAGCCCGGGACAGCAGTCTGGGGCCAACGTCCTGACTTTC.

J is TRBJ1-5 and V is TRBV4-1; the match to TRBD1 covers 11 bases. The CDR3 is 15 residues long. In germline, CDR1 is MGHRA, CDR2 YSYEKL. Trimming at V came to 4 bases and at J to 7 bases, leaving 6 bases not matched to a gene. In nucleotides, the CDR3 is TGCGCCAGCAGCCGGGGACAGGGGGAGGGACAGCCCCAGCATTTT. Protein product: CASSRGQGEGQPQHF.

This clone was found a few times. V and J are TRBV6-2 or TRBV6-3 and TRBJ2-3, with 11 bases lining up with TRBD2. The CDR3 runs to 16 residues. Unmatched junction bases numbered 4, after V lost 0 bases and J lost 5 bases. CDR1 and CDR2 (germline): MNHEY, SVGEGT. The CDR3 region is CASSYSRLAGRDTQYF. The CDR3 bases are TGTGCCAGCAGTTACTCGAGACTAGCGGGGAGAGATACGCAGTATTTT.

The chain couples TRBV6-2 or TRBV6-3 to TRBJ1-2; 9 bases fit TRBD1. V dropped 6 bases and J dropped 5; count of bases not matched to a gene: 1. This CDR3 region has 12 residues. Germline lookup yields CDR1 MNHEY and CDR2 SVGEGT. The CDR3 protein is CASSDRGYGYTF. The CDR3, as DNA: TGTGCCAGCAGCGACAGGGGGTATGGCTACACCTTC.

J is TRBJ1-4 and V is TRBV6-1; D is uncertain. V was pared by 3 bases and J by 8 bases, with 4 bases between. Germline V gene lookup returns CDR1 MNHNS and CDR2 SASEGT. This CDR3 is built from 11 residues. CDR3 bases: TGTGCCAGCAGTGATAAAGAAAAACTGTTTTTT. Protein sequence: CASSDKEKLFF.